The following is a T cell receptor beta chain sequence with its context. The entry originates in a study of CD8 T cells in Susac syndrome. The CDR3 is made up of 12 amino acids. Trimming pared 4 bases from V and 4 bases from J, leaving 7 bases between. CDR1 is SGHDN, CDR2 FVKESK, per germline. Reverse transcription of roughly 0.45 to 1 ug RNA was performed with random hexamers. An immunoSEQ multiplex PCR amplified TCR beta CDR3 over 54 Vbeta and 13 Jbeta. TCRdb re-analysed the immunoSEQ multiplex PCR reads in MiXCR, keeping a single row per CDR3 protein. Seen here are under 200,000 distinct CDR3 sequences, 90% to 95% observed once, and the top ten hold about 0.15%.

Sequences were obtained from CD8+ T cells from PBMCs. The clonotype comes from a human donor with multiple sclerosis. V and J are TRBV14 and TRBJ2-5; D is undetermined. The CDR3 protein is CASSPTGETQYF. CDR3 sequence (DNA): TGTGCCAGCAGCCCGACCGGAGAGACCCAGTACTTC.